The T cell receptor beta chain described here comes from a study of T-cell reconstitution after alpha-beta-depleted transplantation in children. The authors prepared the TCRbeta library with unique molecular identifiers. TCRdb re-derived calls from the PCR reads in MiXCR, one entry per CDR3 protein. Among about 200,000 distinct CDR3 sequences, approximately 17% were seen once, and the ten largest hold about 39%. Germline loops: CDR1 KGHDR, CDR2 SFDVKD. This CDR3 is built from 12 residues. V lost 5 bases, J lost 11 bases, and 14 bases lay in between. Study observations and caveats: Among T cells one year after transplant, newly produced cells accounted for most counts and diversity.

This clonotype qualifies as medium-sized. Its antigen is not identified. Here the sequenced sample was PBMCs, mostly from graft donor cells, taken 360 days after TCRalphabeta/CD19-depleted stem cell transplant. The chain has TRBV24-1 and TRBJ1-1, with D unclear. This clonotype was sampled from a male patient aged 2-9 years who had a stem cell transplant for acute lymphoblastic leukemia, so the T cells may come from the graft donor. CDR3 coding DNA: TGTGCCACCAGTGCCCCGGGTCGAAGGGCTTTCTTT. As protein: CATSAPGRRAFF.